A selection of T cell receptor beta chains follows, all from one sample in a study of blood T cell repertoires in COVID-19. The assay was immunoSEQ multiplex PCR, and TCRdb's table has in-frame clones only and misses some. The sample carries a few hundred thousand clones, approximately 85% recorded once. Material: peripheral blood. Receptors originate from a man aged 50 to 59 with active or convalescent COVID-19. Both conserved end residues are part of each CDR3. The D gene is left open where the match is weak.

cdr3_nt,cdr3_aa,v_call,d_call,j_call
TGCGCCAGCAGCTTGAATGGACAGAGCTACGAGCAGTACTTC,CASSLNGQSYEQYF,TRBV5-1,.,TRBJ2-7
TGTGCCAGCAGCCTCCGGGACTCCGATAGGGATGAGCAGTTCTTC,CASSLRDSDRDEQFF,TRBV7-2,.,TRBJ2-1
TGCGCCAGCAGCTTGGCCGGCGGAAGCCCATATTACGAGCAGTACTTC,CASSLAGGSPYYEQYF,TRBV5-1,.,TRBJ2-7
TGCGCCAGCAGCTTCGGGACTAGCCGCACAGATACGCAGTATTTT,CASSFGTSRTDTQYF,TRBV5-1,TRBD2,TRBJ2-3
TGTGCCAGCAGCGATACTACAGGGTACGAGCAGTACTTC,CASSDTTGYEQYF,TRBV9,.,TRBJ2-7
TGCGCCAGCAGCTCAGGACTAGCGGGAGCTCATGAGCAGTTCTTC,CASSSGLAGAHEQFF,TRBV5-1,TRBD2,TRBJ2-1
TGCGCCAGCAGTGAACAGGAAGCTATGAACACTGAAGCTTTCTTT,CASSEQEAMNTEAFF,TRBV5-1,.,TRBJ1-1
TGCGCCAGCAGCCCGTACAGGGGGCGAACTAACTATGGCTACACCTTC,CASSPYRGRTNYGYTF,TRBV4-1,TRBD1,TRBJ1-2
TGTGCCACCGCCACAGGGAACACTGAAGCTTTCTTT,CATATGNTEAFF,TRBV10-3,.,TRBJ1-1
TGTGCCAGCAGCTTACCAGGACAGGCCCAAGAGACCCAGTACTTC,CASSLPGQAQETQYF,TRBV5-8,TRBD1,TRBJ2-5
TGTGCCAGTAGCCCCCAGGGTGGCGGGAGGGCCGTCGGGGAGCTGTTTTTT,CASSPQGGGRAVGELFF,TRBV19,TRBD2,TRBJ2-2